Listed here are 30 T cell receptor beta chains from one sample, sequenced in a study of T cells in women clearing cervical HPV infection. The protocol was immunoSEQ multiplex PCR, while the TCRdb copy is restricted to in-frame clones and leaves out a portion. Its table lists approximately 16,000 clones. Sequences were obtained from blood buffy coat. These receptors were obtained from a woman between 18 and 69 years old with a cervical HPV16 infection that either progressed to CIN3+ or cleared (not recorded which).

As for this clone: The read terminates 3 residues ahead of where the CDR3 ends, so the germline J gene completes it. V gene TRBV20-1 combines with J gene TRBJ1-5; perhaps TRBD1 as D (5 bases). This CDR3 comprises 13 residues. The germline V gene encodes CDR1 DFQATT and CDR2 SNEGSKA (reference sequence). The ends were cut back, 4 bases at V and 2 bases at J, with 9 bases in the middle. The CDR3 protein is CSATGHGNQPQHF. The sequenced part of the CDR3 DNA is TGCAGTGCTACAGGGCACGGCAATCAGCCC.

Points on this clone: The sequenced fragment ends 3 residues before the CDR3 boundary, so the rest is inferred from the germline J gene. This sequence joins TRBV7-2 and TRBJ2-7, with 9 bases that match TRBD2. The germline gives CDR1 SGHTA, CDR2 FQGNSA. The CDR3 has 15 amino acids. Losses at the gene ends were 0 bases for V and 4 bases for J; bases not matched to a gene: 4. The CDR3 loop reads CASSLAGGGAYEQYF. The CDR3 bases that were read are TGTGCCAGCAGCTTAGCTGGCGGGGGGGCTTACGAG.

For this clone: Coverage ceases 3 residues before the CDR3 finishes, and the germline J gene fills in the end. V and J are TRBV18 and TRBJ1-1; weak D call: TRBD1 (6 bases). From germline, CDR1 is KGHSH and CDR2 LQKENI. The V and J ends lost 0 bases and 4 bases respectively, with 9 bases between them. The CDR3 spans 14 residues. CDR3 DNA (partial): TGTGCCAGCTCACCACCCCAGGGGCCCACTGAA. It encodes CASSPPQGPTE. The CDR3 in full is CASSPPQGPTEAFF. Supplemented by reference TRBV18 and TRBJ1-1, the full variable domain reads NAGVMQNPRHLVRRRGQEARLRCSPMKGHSHVYWYRQLPEEGLKFMVYLQKENIIDESGMPKERFSAEFPKEGPSILRIQQVVRGDSAAYFCASSPPQGPTEAFFGQGTRLTVV.

A remark on this clone: The CDR3 extends 3 residues past the end of the read, so its final part is completed from the germline J gene. This chain links TRBV6-2 or TRBV6-3 with TRBJ2-7, with D uncertain. Germline CDR1 MNHEY, CDR2 SVGEGT. V dropped 0 bases and J dropped 6 bases, with 12 bases sitting between them. The CDR3 has 14 amino acids. The covered CDR3 bases are TGTGCCAGCAGTTACTCAGTCTACCTTGGCGAG. It specifies CASSYSVYLGE. The entire CDR3 protein reads CASSYSVYLGEQYF.

Turning to this clone: The read gets to within 3 residues of the CDR3 end, and the germline J gene fills in the rest. The V gene is TRBV6-1, the J gene TRBJ1-4; the D is unclear. Germline V lookup: CDR1 MNHNS, CDR2 SASEGT. Trimming cost V 0 bases and J 8 bases, with 10 bases left between them. The CDR3 has 14 residues. The sequenced part of the CDR3 DNA is TGTGCCAGCAGTGAAGCCGCGGGCCGGGAAAAA. It codes for CASSEAAGREK. Given in full, the CDR3 is CASSEAAGREKLFF.

The sequenced CDR3 bases are TGTGCCAGCAGCTTGTCAGGGTCTGTGGGAAACACC. It is translated as CASSLSGSVGNT. The whole CDR3 sequence is CASSLSGSVGNTIYF. The genes are TRBV5-4 and TRBJ1-3; a weak D match, TRBD1 (5 bases). From the germline J gene comes the end of the CDR3, since the read stops 3 residues before it. The CDR3 consists of 15 residues. Germline V gene data show CDR1 as SGHNT and CDR2 as YYREEE (reference sequence). Between the trimmed V and J ends, which lost 1 base and 4 bases, there was a span of 12 bases.

To note about this clone: The read ends 3 residues early relative to the CDR3; the germline J gene fills the gap. V and J are TRBV20-1 and TRBJ2-1; the match to TRBD2 covers 10 bases. The CDR3 totals 15 residues. CDR1 is DFQATT, CDR2 SNEGSKA, per germline (reference sequence). V trimming: 6 bases; J trimming: 4 bases; junction bases outside the gene matches: 9. The covered CDR3 bases are TGCAGTGCAACCCCCCCTAGCGGGGGATACAATGAG. Amino acids: CSATPPSGGYNE. The whole CDR3 sequence reads CSATPPSGGYNEQFF.

As concerns this clone: The observed sequence ends 3 residues before the CDR3 terminus, with the missing tail filled in from the germline J gene. J is TRBJ1-1 and V is TRBV7-9; 9 positions agree with TRBD1. The CDR3 has 15 amino acids. V was clipped by 1 base and J by 4 bases; unmatched bases: 4. From germline, CDR1 is SEHNR and CDR2 FQNEAQ (reference sequence). Here the CDR3 reads CASSLGGQGSTEAFF. The covered CDR3 bases are TGTGCCAGCAGCTTAGGGGGACAGGGCTCCACTGAA.

Details on this clone: The CDR3 extends 3 residues past the end of the read, so its final part is completed from the germline J gene. The gene calls are TRBV5-1 and TRBJ1-3; D ambiguous. V was clipped by 1 base and J by 0 bases, with 8 bases between them. The CDR3 has 15 amino acids. Per the germline V gene, CDR1 is SGHRS and CDR2 is YFSETQ. The CDR3 is CASSLLLDSGNTIYF. Partial CDR3 DNA: TGCGCCAGCAGCTTGCTCCTAGACTCTGGAAACACC.

Note on this clone: From the germline J gene comes the end of the CDR3, since the read stops 3 residues before it. The chain uses TRBV2 and TRBJ2-2; 13 bases match TRBD2. This CDR3 is 15 amino acids long. Trimming cost V 6 bases and J 9 bases; bases outside gene matches: 7. Germline CDR1 and CDR2: SNHLY and FYNNEI. The CDR3 spells CASRETSGGQRELFF. The CDR3 DNA, read in part, is TGTGCCAGCAGAGAGACTAGCGGGGGGCAAAGGGAG.

Details on this clone: The CDR3 goes on 3 residues after the read ends, and that part is filled in from the germline J gene. V and J are TRBV7-9 and TRBJ2-1; a weak D match, TRBD1 (6 bases). V dropped 6 bases and J dropped 9 bases, with 21 bases sitting between them. CDR1 and CDR2 from the germline V gene are SEHNR and FQNEAQ (reference sequence). This CDR3 region has 15 residues. The sequenced CDR3 bases are TGTGCCAGCAGACACAGGGAAAGGGGTCTGGTTGAG. This codes for CASRHRERGLVE. The entire CDR3 protein reads CASRHRERGLVEQFF.

Comment on this clone: The read stops 3 residues short of the end of the CDR3; the missing end is completed from the germline J gene. The chain couples TRBV18 to TRBJ1-3; D remains ambiguous. Germline V gene data show CDR1 as KGHSH and CDR2 as LQKENI. Trimming left V 3 bases short and J 3 bases short, with 18 bases between. There are 17 residues in the CDR3. CDR3 sequence reads: CASSPYHRGTGGNTIYF. CDR3 bases read: TGTGCCAGCTCACCTTACCATCGGGGTACGGGTGGAAACACC.

A remark on this clone: The read stops 3 residues short of the end of the CDR3; the missing end is completed from the germline J gene. This chain joins TRBV7-6 and TRBJ2-2, with 9 nucleotides matching TRBD2. Germline V gene sequence: CDR1 SGHVS, CDR2 FNYEAQ. The CDR3 totals 16 residues. V was clipped by 4 bases and J by 6 bases; unmatched bases: 9. The CDR3 sequence is CASSSRVAGEPGELFF. CDR3 bases read: TGTGCCAGCAGCTCTCGGGTAGCGGGGGAACCCGGGGAG. Full variable domain (remainder filled in from reference TRBV7-6 and TRBJ2-2): GAGVSQSPRYKVTKRGQDVALRCDPISGHVSLYWYRQALGQGPEFLTYFNYEAQQDKSGLPNDRFSAERPEGSISTLTIQRTEQRDSAMYRCASSSRVAGEPGELFFGEGSRLTVL.

Remarks on this clone: The CDR3 end falls 3 residues outside the read, so it is completed with the germline J gene. The V call is TRBV5-4, the J call TRBJ2-5, with 7 bases identical to TRBD2. Germline CDR1 and CDR2: SGHNT and YYREEE (reference sequence). The trim removed 4 bases at V and 2 bases at J, leaving 5 bases unmatched. There are 14 residues in the CDR3. The CDR3 bases that were read are TGTGCCAGCAGCCTTTGGGGGGGGCAAGAGACC. Translated, it gives CASSLWGGQET. The complete CDR3 protein is CASSLWGGQETQYF.

Remarks on this clone: With the read ending 3 residues before the CDR3 end, the germline J gene is used to fill in that end. This sequence joins TRBV20-1 and TRBJ2-7; D not resolved. Germline assignment: CDR1 DFQATT and CDR2 SNEGSKA (reference sequence). CDR3 length equals 12 residues. The V and J ends lost 3 bases and 4 bases respectively, with 10 bases between them. The CDR3 DNA, read in part, is TGCAGTGCTAGTTGGGCGATTTACGAG. This codes for CSASWAIYE. In full, the CDR3 reads CSASWAIYEQYF.

Comment on this clone: The read terminates 3 residues before the CDR3 end, so the remaining end is supplied by the germline J gene. The chain combines TRBV4-1 with TRBJ2-1; no firm D call. The CDR3 has 16 residues. CDR1 is MGHRA, CDR2 YSYEKL, per germline. Trimming stripped 1 base from V and 4 bases from J, with 14 bases between. The CDR3 sequence: CASSQGPERFYNEQFF. CDR3 DNA (partial): TGCGCCAGCAGCCAAGGGCCAGAACGATTTTACAATGAG.

With regard to this clone: The CDR3 is cut off 3 residues early in the read; its end comes from the germline J gene. J is TRBJ1-2 and V is TRBV30; TRBD1 aligns across 7 bases. The CDR3 loop spans 17 amino acids. Trimming cost V 3 bases and J 4 bases; bases outside gene matches: 17. Germline loops: CDR1 GTSNPN, CDR2 SVGIG (reference sequence). The CDR3 loop reads CAWSLPPTGRLSYGYTF. The sequenced CDR3 bases are TGTGCCTGGAGCTTGCCCCCGACAGGGCGGCTTAGCTATGGC.

A remark on this clone: The observed sequence ends 3 residues before the CDR3 terminus, with the missing tail filled in from the germline J gene. This chain uses TRBV7-6 with TRBJ2-3; 12 positions match TRBD1. Germline-derived CDR1 and CDR2 are SGHVS and FNYEAQ. The CDR3 totals 16 residues. With V trimmed by 8 bases and J by 7 bases, 13 bases remained unmatched. Here the CDR3 reads CASGPKGGQGAYTQYF. Incomplete CDR3 DNA: TGTGCCAGCGGCCCTAAGGGGGGACAGGGGGCGTATACG.

Regarding this clone: The missing CDR3 end, 3 residues past where the read stops, is filled in from the germline J gene. The gene calls are TRBV7-2 and TRBJ1-5; 7 nucleotides agree with TRBD1. The CDR3 totals 13 residues. Losses at the gene ends were 5 bases for V and 5 bases for J; bases not matched to a gene: 3. Germline loops: CDR1 SGHTA, CDR2 FQGNSA. This CDR3 reads CASSLQGDQPQHF. The DNA read from the CDR3 is TGTGCCAGCAGCCTCCAGGGGGATCAGCCC.

The CDR3 sequence: CASSLASGGAYEQYF. CDR3 bases read: TGTGCCAGCAGCTTGGCCAGCGGGGGGGCCTACGAG. V gene TRBV5-4 combines with J gene TRBJ2-7; TRBD2 matches 10 bases. The read is 3 residues too short to cover the CDR3 end, so that end is filled in from the germline J gene. V was clipped by 0 bases and J by 2 bases; unmatched bases: 2. Germline V gene sequence: CDR1 SGHNT, CDR2 YYREEE (reference sequence). CDR3 length: 15 amino acids.

Turning to this clone: The read ends 3 residues before the CDR3 terminus; that terminus is restored from the germline J gene. This chain links TRBV28 with TRBJ1-4, with a possible D match to TRBD1 (5 bases). V was clipped by 6 bases and J by 2 bases, with 16 bases between them. The CDR3 sequence is 16 residues long. The germline V gene encodes CDR1 MDHEN and CDR2 SYDVKM. The CDR3 loop reads CASRPQGRITNEKLFF. The CDR3 bases that were read are TGTGCCAGCAGACCGCAGGGTAGAATCACTAATGAAAAA.

To note about this clone: Read data end 3 residues before the CDR3 end; the end is taken from the germline J gene. The chain couples TRBV7-9 to TRBJ1-6, with TRBD1 as a possible D gene (6 bases). V lost 4 bases to trimming and J lost 9 bases, with 16 bases between them. Germline V gene data show CDR1 as SEHNR and CDR2 as FQNEAQ (reference sequence). The CDR3 is 15 residues long. The CDR3 is CASSSIQGLASPLHF. The CDR3 DNA, read in part, is TGTGCCAGCAGCTCGATACAGGGCCTGGCTTCACCC.

As to this clone: Read coverage stops 3 residues before the CDR3 terminus; the germline J gene supplies the remainder. V and J are TRBV9 and TRBJ2-1; D unclear. Germline V CDR1 and CDR2: SGDLS, YYNGEE. There are 14 residues in the CDR3. With 0 bases removed from V and 5 bases from J, the gap between germline ends came to 9 bases. CDR3 sequence: CASSVGSSHNEQFF. CDR3 bases read: TGTGCCAGCAGCGTAGGGTCTAGTCACAATGAG.

Concerning this clone itself: The CDR3 end falls 3 residues outside the read, so it is completed with the germline J gene. The chain joins TRBV18 to TRBJ1-2; D possibly corresponds to TRBD1 (5 bases). With 3 bases removed from V and 6 bases from J, the gap between germline ends came to 14 bases. CDR3 length: 14 amino acids. Germline V gene data show CDR1 as KGHSH and CDR2 as LQKENI. The CDR3 DNA, read in part, is TGTGCCAGCTCACCGCCGGGGGGATCGGATGGC. Protein sequence: CASSPPGGSDG. The whole CDR3 protein reads CASSPPGGSDGYTF.

The sequenced CDR3 bases are TGTGCCAGCAAGGGGAGGGGGGGAGGCACAGATACG. It translates to CASKGRGGGTDT. The full CDR3 sequence reads CASKGRGGGTDTQYF. The chain joins TRBV2 to TRBJ2-3; maybe TRBD2 (7 bases). The read falls 3 residues short of the CDR3 end, and the missing part is taken from the germline J gene. The CDR3 totals 15 residues. Trimming took off 7 bases at V and 1 base at J, with 15 bases between the two ends. The germline V gene has CDR1 SNHLY and CDR2 FYNNEI.

As regards this clone: The read finishes 3 residues shy of the CDR3 end, and the germline J gene is used to complete it. The rearrangement links TRBV6-2 or TRBV6-3 to TRBJ2-7, with a tentative D call TRBD2 (5 bases). Trimming removed 3 bases at V and 0 bases at J, with 18 bases between. The CDR3 extends over 17 amino acids. The germline gives CDR1 MNHEY, CDR2 SVGEGT. The CDR3 protein is CASSYEGESLSSYEQYF. The CDR3 bases that were read are TGTGCCAGCAGTTATGAGGGCGAGAGCCTTAGCTCCTACGAG.

Turning to this clone: The CDR3 end lies 3 residues beyond the end of the read and is filled in from the germline J gene. This sequence joins TRBV18 and TRBJ2-5; tentatively, D is TRBD1 (7 bases). CDR1 is KGHSH, CDR2 LQKENI, per germline. The CDR3 is 15 residues long. The V gene lost 6 bases and the J gene lost 1 base, with 15 bases spanning the gap. The sequenced CDR3 bases are TGTGCCAGCTCCCCAGGGGGGACCTCCCAAGAGACC. This codes for CASSPGGTSQET. The CDR3, in full, reads CASSPGGTSQETQYF. Full variable domain (remainder filled in from reference TRBV18 and TRBJ2-5): NAGVMQNPRHLVRRRGQEARLRCSPMKGHSHVYWYRQLPEEGLKFMVYLQKENIIDESGMPKERFSAEFPKEGPSILRIQQVVRGDSAAYFCASSPGGTSQETQYFGPGTRLLVL.

With respect to this clone: The read terminates 3 residues ahead of where the CDR3 ends, so the germline J gene completes it. The chain links TRBV19 to TRBJ2-6; D remains ambiguous. Trimming shortened V by 5 bases and J by 4 bases, and 9 bases separated the two germline ends. The CDR3 is 14 residues long. The germline gives CDR1 LNHDA, CDR2 SQIVND (reference sequence). The CDR3 region is CASSFGSGANVLTF. The covered CDR3 bases are TGTGCCAGTAGTTTCGGGTCGGGGGCCAACGTC.

On this clone itself: The DNA ends 3 residues before the CDR3 does, and the rest of the CDR3 is filled in from the germline J gene. This chain links TRBV20-1 with TRBJ2-3, with TRBD2 matching over 13 bases. V lost 6 bases, J lost 4 bases, and 7 bases stayed unmatched. This CDR3 spans 15 amino acids. Germline lookup yields CDR1 DFQATT and CDR2 SNEGSKA (reference sequence). This CDR3 is CSAQIGLAGADTQYF. The covered CDR3 bases are TGCAGTGCCCAAATTGGACTAGCGGGGGCAGATACG.

Comments on this clone: The CDR3 extends 3 residues past the end of the read, so its final part is completed from the germline J gene. The chain recombines TRBV2 with TRBJ2-5; 11 bases fit TRBD1. The CDR3 extends over 14 amino acids. V shed 6 bases, J shed 4 bases, and the junction held 4 bases outside the gene matches. Germline assignment: CDR1 SNHLY and CDR2 FYNNEI. Partial CDR3 DNA: TGTGCCAGCAGCGGACAGGGGGCCGTAGAGACC. It is translated as CASSGQGAVET. The whole CDR3 protein is CASSGQGAVETQYF.